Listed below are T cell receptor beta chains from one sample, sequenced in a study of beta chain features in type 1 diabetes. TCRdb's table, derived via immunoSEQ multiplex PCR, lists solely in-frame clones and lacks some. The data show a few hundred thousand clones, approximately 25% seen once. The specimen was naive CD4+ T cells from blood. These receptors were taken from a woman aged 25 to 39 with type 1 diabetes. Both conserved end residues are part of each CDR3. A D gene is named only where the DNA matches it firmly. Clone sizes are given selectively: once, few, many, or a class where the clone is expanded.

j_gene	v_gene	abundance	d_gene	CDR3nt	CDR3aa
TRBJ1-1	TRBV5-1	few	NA	TGCGCCAGCAGCGTCAGGGTCGGGACTGAAGCTTTCTTT	CASSVRVGTEAFF
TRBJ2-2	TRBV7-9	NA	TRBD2	TGTGCCAGCAGCTTAGTTGGAGAAGCGGGGGGACCGAACACCGGGGAGCTGTTTTTT	CASSLVGEAGGPNTGELFF
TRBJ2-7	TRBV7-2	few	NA	TGTGCCAGCAGCCCCCGCGGGCAGGCTTTTTACGAGCAGTACTTC	CASSPRGQAFYEQYF
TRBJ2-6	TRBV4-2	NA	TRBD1	TGTGCCAGCAGCCGACCGACAGGGGCTGGGGCCAACGTCCTGACTTTC	CASSRPTGAGANVLTF
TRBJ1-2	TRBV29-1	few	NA	TGCAGCGTTGAAGGAGAGGCAGGGGCTTTCGATGGCTACACCTTC	CSVEGEAGAFDGYTF
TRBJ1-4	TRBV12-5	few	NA	TGTGCTAGTGGACGGAGTAATGAAAAACTGTTTTTT	CASGRSNEKLFF
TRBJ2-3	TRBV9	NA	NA	TGTGCCAGCAGCGGGCGGGTTACCACAGATACGCAGTATTTT	CASSGRVTTDTQYF
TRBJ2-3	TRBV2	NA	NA	TGTGCCAGCAGTGAAACTCCGCTACGCGACACAGATACGCAGTATTTT	CASSETPLRDTDTQYF
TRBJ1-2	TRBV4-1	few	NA	TGCGCCAGCAGCCAAGTTGTCCCACCCCCAGGGCTTGACTATGGCTACACCTTC	CASSQVVPPPGLDYGYTF
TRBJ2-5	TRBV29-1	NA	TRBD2	TGCAGCGTTGCTTTTAGCGGGGGGGGTGAGACCCAGTACTTC	CSVAFSGGGETQYF
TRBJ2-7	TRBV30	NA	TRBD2	TGTGCCTGGAGTGTATACCAGATTGGGAGGGGTGGGCAGTACTTC	CAWSVYQIGRGGQYF
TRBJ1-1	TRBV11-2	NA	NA	TGTGCCAGCAGCTTTAACAGGGACACTGAAGCTTTCTTT	CASSFNRDTEAFF
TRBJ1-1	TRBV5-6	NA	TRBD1	TGTGCCAGCAGCCCCCGGACAGGGCAGAACACTGAAGCTTTCTTT	CASSPRTGQNTEAFF
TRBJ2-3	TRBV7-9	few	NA	TGTGCCAGCAGCTTAGAAGCCGCCACAGATACGCAGTATTTT	CASSLEAATDTQYF
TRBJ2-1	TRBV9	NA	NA	TGTGCCAGCAGCGTAGCCGGGAACTCCTACAATGAGCAGTTCTTC	CASSVAGNSYNEQFF
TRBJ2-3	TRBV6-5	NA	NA	TGTGCCAGCAGTGCCTTACTAGCAACAGATACGCAGTATTTT	CASSALLATDTQYF
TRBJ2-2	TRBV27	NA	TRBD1	TGTGCCAGCAGTTGGTTGGCCGGGACAGGAAGGGTCGGGGAGCTGTTTTTT	CASSWLAGTGRVGELFF
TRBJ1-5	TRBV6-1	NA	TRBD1	TGTGCCAGCAGCTTGACAGGGGGCGACGAGCCCCAGCATTTT	CASSLTGGDEPQHF